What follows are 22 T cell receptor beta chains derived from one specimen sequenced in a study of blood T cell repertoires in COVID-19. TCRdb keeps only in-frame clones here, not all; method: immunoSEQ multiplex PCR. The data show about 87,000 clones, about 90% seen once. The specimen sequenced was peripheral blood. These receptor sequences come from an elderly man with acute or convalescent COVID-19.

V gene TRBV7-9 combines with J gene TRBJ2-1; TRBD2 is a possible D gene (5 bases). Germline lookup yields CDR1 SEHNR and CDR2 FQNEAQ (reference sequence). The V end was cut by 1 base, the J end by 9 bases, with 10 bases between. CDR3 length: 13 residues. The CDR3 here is CASSLGVRGEQFF. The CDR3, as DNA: TGTGCCAGCAGCTTAGGCGTTCGGGGTGAGCAGTTCTTC.

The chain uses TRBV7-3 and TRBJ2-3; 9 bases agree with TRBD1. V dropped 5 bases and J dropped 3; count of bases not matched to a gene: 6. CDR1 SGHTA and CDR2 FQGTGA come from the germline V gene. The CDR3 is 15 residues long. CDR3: CASSPRTGVTDTQYF. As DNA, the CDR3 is TGTGCCAGCAGCCCGAGGACAGGGGTAACAGATACGCAGTATTTT.

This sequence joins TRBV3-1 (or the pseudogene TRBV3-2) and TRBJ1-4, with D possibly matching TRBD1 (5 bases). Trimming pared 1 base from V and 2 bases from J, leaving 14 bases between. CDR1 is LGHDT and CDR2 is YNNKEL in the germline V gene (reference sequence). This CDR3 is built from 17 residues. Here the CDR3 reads CASSQAPRVSTNEKLFF. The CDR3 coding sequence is TGTGCCAGCAGCCAAGCCCCCAGGGTATCGACTAATGAAAAACTGTTTTTT.

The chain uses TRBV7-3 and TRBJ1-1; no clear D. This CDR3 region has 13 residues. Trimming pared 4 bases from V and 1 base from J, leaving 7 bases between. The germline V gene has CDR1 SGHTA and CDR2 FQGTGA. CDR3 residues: CASSSGGNTEAFF. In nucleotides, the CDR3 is TGTGCCAGCAGCTCTGGAGGGAACACTGAAGCTTTCTTT.

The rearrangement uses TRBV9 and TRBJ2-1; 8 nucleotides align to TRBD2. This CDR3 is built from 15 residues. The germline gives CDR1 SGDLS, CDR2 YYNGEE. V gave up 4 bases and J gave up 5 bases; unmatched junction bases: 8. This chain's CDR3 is CASSPSGSYNNEQFF. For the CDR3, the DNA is TGTGCCAGCAGCCCCAGCGGGAGCTATAACAATGAGCAGTTCTTC.

CDR3 coding DNA: TGCGCCAGCAGCTCCGGGGGGAATGGAAACACCATATATTTT. Translation: CASSSGGNGNTIYF. V and J are TRBV5-1 and TRBJ1-3; a possible D gene is TRBD1 (5 bases). The CDR3 runs 14 residues. V was trimmed by 3 bases and J by 3 bases, leaving 10 bases between them. CDR1 is SGHRS, CDR2 YFSETQ, per germline.

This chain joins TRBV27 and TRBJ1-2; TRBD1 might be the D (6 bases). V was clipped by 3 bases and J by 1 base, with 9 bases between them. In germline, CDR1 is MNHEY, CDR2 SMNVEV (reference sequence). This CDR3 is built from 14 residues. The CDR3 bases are TGTGCCAGCAGTTTGGGAGGGGGTAACTATGGCTACACCTTC. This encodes CASSLGGGNYGYTF.

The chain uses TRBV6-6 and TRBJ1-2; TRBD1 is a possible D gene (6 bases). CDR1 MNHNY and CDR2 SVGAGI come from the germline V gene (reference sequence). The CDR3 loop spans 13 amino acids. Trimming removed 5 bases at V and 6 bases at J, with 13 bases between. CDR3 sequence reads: CASSRHSGDGYTF. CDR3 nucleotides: TGTGCCAGCAGTCGGCACTCAGGGGATGGCTACACCTTC.

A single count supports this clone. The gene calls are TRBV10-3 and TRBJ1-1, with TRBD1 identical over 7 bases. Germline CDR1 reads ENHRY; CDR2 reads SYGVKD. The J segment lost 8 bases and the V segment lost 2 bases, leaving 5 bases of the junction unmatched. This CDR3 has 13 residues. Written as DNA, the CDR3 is TGTGCCATCAGTGAGCCAGGGACAGCGGAAGCTTTCTTT. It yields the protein CAISEPGTAEAFF.

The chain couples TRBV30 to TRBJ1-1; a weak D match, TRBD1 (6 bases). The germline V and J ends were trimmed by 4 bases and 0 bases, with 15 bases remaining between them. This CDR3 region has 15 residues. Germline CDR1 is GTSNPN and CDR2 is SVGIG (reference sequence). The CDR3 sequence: CAWTTGLGMNTEAFF. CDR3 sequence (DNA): TGTGCCTGGACCACAGGGTTGGGGATGAACACTGAAGCTTTCTTT.

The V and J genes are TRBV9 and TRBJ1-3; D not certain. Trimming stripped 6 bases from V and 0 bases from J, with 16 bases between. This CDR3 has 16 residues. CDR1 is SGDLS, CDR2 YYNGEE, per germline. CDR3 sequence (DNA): TGTGCCAGCACTAAATCATCCATCACCTCTGGAAACACCATATATTTT. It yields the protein CASTKSSITSGNTIYF.

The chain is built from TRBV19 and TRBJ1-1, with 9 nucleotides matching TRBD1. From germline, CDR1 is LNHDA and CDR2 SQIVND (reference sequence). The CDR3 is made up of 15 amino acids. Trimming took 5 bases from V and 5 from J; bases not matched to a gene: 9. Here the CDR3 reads CASSFTQGAGTEAFF. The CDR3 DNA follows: TGTGCCAGTAGTTTCACACAGGGGGCAGGGACTGAAGCTTTCTTT.

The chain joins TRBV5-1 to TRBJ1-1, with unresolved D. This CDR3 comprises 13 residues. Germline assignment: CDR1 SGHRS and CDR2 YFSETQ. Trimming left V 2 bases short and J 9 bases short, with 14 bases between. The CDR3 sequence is CASSLVFGSKAFF. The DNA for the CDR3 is TGCGCCAGCAGCTTAGTCTTTGGTAGCAAAGCTTTCTTT.

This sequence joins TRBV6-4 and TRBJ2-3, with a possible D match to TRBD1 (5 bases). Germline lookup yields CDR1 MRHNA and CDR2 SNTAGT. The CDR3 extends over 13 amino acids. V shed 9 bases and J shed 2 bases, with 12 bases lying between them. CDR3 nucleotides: TGTGCCAGGATCCAGGGAAACACAGATACGCAGTATTTT. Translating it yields CARIQGNTDTQYF.

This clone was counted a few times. CDR3 bases: TGTGCCAGCAGCTTAGGGCAGGCTGTAGCTTTCTTT. It codes for CASSLGQAVAFF. This rearrangement joins TRBV11-2 to TRBJ1-1; D gene uncertain. The germline CDR1 and CDR2 sequences are SGHAT and FQNNGV. V was pared by 1 base and J by 10 bases, with 10 bases between. The CDR3 has 12 residues.

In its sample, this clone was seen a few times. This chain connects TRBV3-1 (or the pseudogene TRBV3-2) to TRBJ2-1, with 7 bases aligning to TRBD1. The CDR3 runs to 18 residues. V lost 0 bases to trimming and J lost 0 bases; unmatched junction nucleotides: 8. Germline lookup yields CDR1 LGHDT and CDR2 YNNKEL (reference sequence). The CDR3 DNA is TGTGCCAGCAGCCAAGAAGCCTGGGACAGTAGCTCCTACAATGAGCAGTTCTTC. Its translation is CASSQEAWDSSSYNEQFF.

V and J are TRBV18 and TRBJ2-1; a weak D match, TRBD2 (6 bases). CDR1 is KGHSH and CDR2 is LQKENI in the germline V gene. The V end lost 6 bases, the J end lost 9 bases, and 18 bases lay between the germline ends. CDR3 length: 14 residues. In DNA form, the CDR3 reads TGTGCCAGCTCTAAGCTCGGGGGTCGTACTGAGCAGTTCTTC. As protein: CASSKLGGRTEQFF.

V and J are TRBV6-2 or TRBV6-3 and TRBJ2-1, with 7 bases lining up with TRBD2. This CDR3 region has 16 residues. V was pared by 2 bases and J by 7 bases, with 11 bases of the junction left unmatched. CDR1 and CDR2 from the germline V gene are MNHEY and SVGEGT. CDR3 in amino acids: CASSYNLADLLNEQFF. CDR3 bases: TGTGCCAGCAGTTACAACCTAGCGGACCTATTGAATGAGCAGTTCTTC.

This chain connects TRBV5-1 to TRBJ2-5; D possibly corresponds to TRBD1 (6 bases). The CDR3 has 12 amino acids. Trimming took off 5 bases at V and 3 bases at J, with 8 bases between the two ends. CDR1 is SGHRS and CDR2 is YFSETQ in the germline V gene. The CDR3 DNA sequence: TGCGCCAGCAGGAAGGGGGAAGAGACCCAGTACTTC. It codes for CASRKGEETQYF.

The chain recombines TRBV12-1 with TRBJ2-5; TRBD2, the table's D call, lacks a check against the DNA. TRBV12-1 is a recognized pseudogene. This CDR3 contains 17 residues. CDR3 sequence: CASSFGASGGPGETQYF. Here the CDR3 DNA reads TGTGCCAGCAGCTTTGGGGCTAGCGGGGGACCGGGGGAGACCCAGTACTTC.

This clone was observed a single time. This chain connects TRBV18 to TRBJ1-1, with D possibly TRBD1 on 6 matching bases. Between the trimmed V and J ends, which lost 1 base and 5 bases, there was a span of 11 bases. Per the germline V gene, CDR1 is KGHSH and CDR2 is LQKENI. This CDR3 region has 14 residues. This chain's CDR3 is CASSPLQGGTEAFF. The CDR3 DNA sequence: TGTGCCAGCTCACCACTACAGGGAGGGACTGAAGCTTTCTTT.

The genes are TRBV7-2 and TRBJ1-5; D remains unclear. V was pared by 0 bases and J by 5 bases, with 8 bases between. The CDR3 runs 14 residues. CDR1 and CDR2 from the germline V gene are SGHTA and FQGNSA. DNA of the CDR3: TGTGCCAGCAGCTTAGCGCCGAGTTATCAGCCCCAGCATTTT. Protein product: CASSLAPSYQPQHF.